These 18 T cell receptor beta chains originate from one sample sequenced in a study of OX40 agonist ivuxolimab in advanced cancers. The assay was immunoSEQ multiplex PCR, and TCRdb's table has in-frame clones only and misses some. Of 78,000 or so clones in the sample, about 89% are singletons; the top ten hold less than 0.8%. Sequencing used CD4+ or CD8+ T cells sorted from blood, obtained in a trial of the OX40 agonist ivuxolimab. Every receptor here comes from an adult with an advanced solid tumor such as melanoma, head and neck, liver or kidney cancer.

The chain recombines TRBV18 with TRBJ2-2; D is possibly TRBD1 or TRBD2 (5 bases each). V was cut by 3 bases and J by 4 bases, with 9 bases left in between. The length of the CDR3 is 14 residues. CDR1 and CDR2 from the germline V gene are KGHSH and LQKENI. The CDR3 here is CASSPPGRTGELFF. CDR3 nucleotides: TGTGCCAGCTCACCTCCGGGGCGCACCGGGGAGCTGTTTTTT. Drawing the rest from reference TRBV18 and TRBJ2-2, the complete variable domain is NAGVMQNPRHLVRRRGQEARLRCSPMKGHSHVYWYRQLPEEGLKFMVYLQKENIIDESGMPKERFSAEFPKEGPSILRIQQVVRGDSAAYFCASSPPGRTGELFFGEGSRLTVL.

V gene TRBV7-2 combines with J gene TRBJ1-5; the D gene is possibly TRBD1 (6 bases). V was pared by 5 bases and J by 6 bases, with 14 bases between. The CDR3 spans 14 residues. The germline CDR1 and CDR2 sequences are SGHTA and FQGNSA. The CDR3: CASSSDRTSQPQHF. CDR3 sequence (DNA): TGTGCCAGCAGCAGTGACAGGACGAGTCAGCCCCAGCATTTT.

The rearrangement links TRBV6-5 to TRBJ2-7, with D uncertain. The germline V and J ends were trimmed by 4 bases and 4 bases, with 14 bases remaining between them. The CDR3 extends over 14 amino acids. Germline lookup yields CDR1 MNHEY and CDR2 SVGAGI. CDR3 coding DNA: TGTGCCAGCAGTTTGGACGGTTTGGTGTACGAGCAGTACTTC. Encoded protein: CASSLDGLVYEQYF.

The chain joins TRBV29-1 to TRBJ2-1, with 8 positions matching TRBD1. The ends lost 4 bases at V and 8 bases at J; junction bases unmatched: 13. The V gene's germline CDR1 is SQVTM and CDR2 ANQGSEA. This CDR3 comprises 15 residues. DNA of the CDR3: TGCAGCGTTGCGAGACAGGACAGGGTCCTGGATGAGCAGTTCTTC. This codes for CSVARQDRVLDEQFF.

The chain has TRBV28 and TRBJ2-7; no definite D call. Germline CDR1 MDHEN, CDR2 SYDVKM. Trimming removed 1 base from V and 1 base from J, with 14 bases in between. CDR3 length equals 16 residues. The CDR3 DNA follows: TGTGCCAGCAGTTTATCGGGCCGAAGCTATTCCTACGAGCAGTACTTC. It is translated as CASSLSGRSYSYEQYF.

The chain joins TRBV9 to TRBJ2-2, with 15 bases matching TRBD2. Germline V gene lookup returns CDR1 SGDLS and CDR2 YYNGEE. This CDR3 is 18 amino acids long. Trimming removed 0 bases from V and 4 bases from J; junction bases left unmatched: 4. As DNA, the CDR3 is TGTGCCAGCAGCGTAGGGACTAGCGGGGGGGCCCTCACCGGGGAGCTGTTTTTT. Translated, it gives CASSVGTSGGALTGELFF.

The V gene is TRBV5-6, the J gene TRBJ1-1, with D possibly being TRBD1 (5 bases). Trimming shortened V by 10 bases and J by 6 bases, and 22 bases separated the two germline ends. The germline V gene has CDR1 SGHDT and CDR2 YYEEEE. The CDR3 extends over 14 amino acids. The CDR3 loop reads CAFHRGTLSAEAFF. Here the CDR3 DNA reads TGTGCCTTTCATCGGGGCACCCTCTCGGCTGAAGCTTTCTTT.

This clone was seen a few times. The chain employs TRBV11-2 and TRBJ1-1; D may be TRBD1 (5 bases). CDR3 length: 11 amino acids. V gave up 6 bases and J gave up 10 bases, with 12 bases separating them. The germline CDR1 and CDR2 sequences are SGHAT and FQNNGV. The CDR3 DNA is TGTGCCAGCAGTTCGGGGCGAAGAGCTTTCTTT. Translating it yields CASSSGRRAFF.

The chain couples TRBV30 to TRBJ2-7; 12 bases are shared with TRBD2. V lost 2 bases and J lost 4; bases outside the gene matches: 18. The CDR3 sequence is 19 residues long. Germline-derived CDR1 and CDR2 are GTSNPN and SVGIG (reference sequence). The CDR3 DNA is TGTGCCTGGAGTCCTCGTCCGGGACAGAAGACTAGCGGGAGTTACGAGCAGTACTTC. Encoded protein: CAWSPRPGQKTSGSYEQYF.

The CDR3 region is CASSKGPSGTDTQYF. CDR3 DNA sequence: TGCGCCAGCAGCAAAGGCCCCTCCGGCACAGATACGCAGTATTTT. The chain joins TRBV5-1 to TRBJ2-3; D gene ambiguous. Trimming removed 4 bases at V and 1 base at J, with 13 bases between. Germline lookup yields CDR1 SGHRS and CDR2 YFSETQ. The CDR3 sequence is 15 residues long.

The chain employs TRBV2 and TRBJ2-5; 7 bases line up with TRBD2. Germline V gene lookup returns CDR1 SNHLY and CDR2 FYNNEI. The CDR3 has 16 residues. J was trimmed by 1 base and V by 6 bases; bases with no gene match: 11. The CDR3 coding sequence is TGTGCCAGCAGACTCGGGGGGACTGGGGGCCAAGAGACCCAGTACTTC. Translating it yields CASRLGGTGGQETQYF.

The V call is TRBV12-1, the J call TRBJ1-1. TRBV12-1 is deemed a pseudogene. The CDR3 length is 13 residues. Written as DNA, the CDR3 is TGTGCCAGCAGCATGCTTTTGAACACTGAAGCTTTCTTT. Encoded protein: CASSMLLNTEAFF.

The CDR3 DNA sequence: TGCGCCAGTGCTTCAGGGGGCCGGTATGAAAAACTGTTTTTT. Residues: CASASGGRYEKLFF. This chain connects TRBV5-1 to TRBJ1-4, with 8 bases aligning to TRBD1. CDR3 length equals 14 residues. Germline-derived CDR1 and CDR2 are SGHRS and YFSETQ. The V segment lost 8 bases and the J segment 6 bases; nucleotides outside the gene matches: 9.

This clone was detected only once. The rearrangement joins TRBV19 to TRBJ1-4; possibly TRBD1 for D (6 bases). This CDR3 spans 14 amino acids. V was clipped by 4 bases and J by 8 bases, with 14 bases between them. Germline loops: CDR1 LNHDA, CDR2 SQIVND (reference sequence). The CDR3 coding sequence is TGTGCCAGTAGTACCCTGGGGGCCAGGGAAAAACTGTTTTTT. This encodes CASSTLGAREKLFF.

This chain uses TRBV6-1 with TRBJ1-5; D is possibly TRBD1 (5 bases). Deletions cut 5 bases from V and 4 bases from J, with 12 bases between. The CDR3 is 14 residues long. The germline V gene encodes CDR1 MNHNS and CDR2 SASEGT. This chain's CDR3 is CASSFRDLNQPQHF. DNA of the CDR3: TGTGCCAGCAGTTTCCGGGACCTTAATCAGCCCCAGCATTTT.

This chain links TRBV7-9 with TRBJ1-1; no clear D gene. The CDR3 length is 15 residues. V lost 1 base and J 0 bases, leaving 9 bases between the germline ends. In germline, CDR1 is SEHNR, CDR2 FQNEAQ (reference sequence). The DNA for the CDR3 is TGTGCCAGCAGCTTAGATGACACAATGAACACTGAAGCTTTCTTT. It encodes CASSLDDTMNTEAFF.

The V and J genes are TRBV21-1 and TRBJ1-2; the table gives TRBD1 as D, unverified against the DNA. TRBV21-1 is assigned pseudogene status. The CDR3 sequence is 14 residues long. The CDR3 coding sequence is TGTGCCAGCAGCAAAGCGTGGGAGACAGGGGGAAATACCTTC. It specifies CASSKAWETGGNTF.

V is TRBV7-8 and J is TRBJ1-5; TRBD1 is a possible D gene (5 bases). CDR3 length: 17 residues. V lost 1 base, J lost 2 bases, and 15 bases lay in between. Germline lookup yields CDR1 SGHVS and CDR2 FQNEAQ. In DNA, the CDR3 is TGTGCCAGCAGCTTAGTGTTTGGTGGCAGGGGCAATCAGCCCCAGCATTTT. Protein: CASSLVFGGRGNQPQHF.